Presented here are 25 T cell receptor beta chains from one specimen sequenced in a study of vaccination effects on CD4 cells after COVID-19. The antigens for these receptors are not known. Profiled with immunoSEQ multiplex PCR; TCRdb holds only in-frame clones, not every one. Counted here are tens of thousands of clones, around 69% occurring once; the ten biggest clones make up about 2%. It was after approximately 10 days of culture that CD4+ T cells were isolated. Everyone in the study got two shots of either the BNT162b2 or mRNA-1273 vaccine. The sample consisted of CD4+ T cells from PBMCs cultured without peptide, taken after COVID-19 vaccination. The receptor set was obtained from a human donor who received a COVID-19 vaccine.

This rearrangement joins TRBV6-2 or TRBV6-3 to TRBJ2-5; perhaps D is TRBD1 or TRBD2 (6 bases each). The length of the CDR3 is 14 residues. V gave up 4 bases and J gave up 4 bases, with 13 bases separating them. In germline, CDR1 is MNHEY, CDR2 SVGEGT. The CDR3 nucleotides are TGTGCCAGCAGTTCAGGCCGGGGGCCAGAGACCCAGTACTTC. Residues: CASSSGRGPETQYF.

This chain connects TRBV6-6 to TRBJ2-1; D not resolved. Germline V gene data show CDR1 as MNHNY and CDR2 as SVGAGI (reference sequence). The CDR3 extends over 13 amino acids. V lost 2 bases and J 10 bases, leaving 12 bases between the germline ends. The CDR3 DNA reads TGTGCCAGCAGTTACGTTCTGGGCACCGAGCAGTTCTTC. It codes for CASSYVLGTEQFF.

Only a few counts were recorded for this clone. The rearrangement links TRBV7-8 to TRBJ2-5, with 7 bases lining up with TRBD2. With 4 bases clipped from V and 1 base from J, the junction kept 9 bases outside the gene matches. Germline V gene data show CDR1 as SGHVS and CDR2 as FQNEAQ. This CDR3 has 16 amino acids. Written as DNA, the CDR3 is TGTGCCAGCAGCTCAAACTCGGGGGGTCCCCAAGAGACCCAGTACTTC. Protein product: CASSSNSGGPQETQYF.

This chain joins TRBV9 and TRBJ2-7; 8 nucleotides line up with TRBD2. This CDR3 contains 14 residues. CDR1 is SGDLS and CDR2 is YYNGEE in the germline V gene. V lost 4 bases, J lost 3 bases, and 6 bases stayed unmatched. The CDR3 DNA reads TGTGCCAGCAGCCCAGGTAGCGGGGACTACGAGCAGTACGTC. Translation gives CASSPGSGDYEQYV.

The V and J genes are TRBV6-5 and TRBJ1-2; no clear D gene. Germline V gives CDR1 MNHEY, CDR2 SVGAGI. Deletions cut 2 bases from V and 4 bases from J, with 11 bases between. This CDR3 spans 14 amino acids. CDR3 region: CASSYTWVGYGYTF. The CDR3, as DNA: TGTGCCAGCAGTTACACTTGGGTCGGCTATGGCTACACCTTC.

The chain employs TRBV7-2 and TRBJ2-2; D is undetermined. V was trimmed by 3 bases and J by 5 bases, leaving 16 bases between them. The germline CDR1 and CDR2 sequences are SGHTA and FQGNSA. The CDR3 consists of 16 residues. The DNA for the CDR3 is TGTGCCAGCAGCTTTAGCCCGGGCGTTTCTACCGGGGAGCTGTTTTTT. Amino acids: CASSFSPGVSTGELFF.

CDR3 in amino acids: CASSLSVSSQGYTF. DNA for the CDR3: TGCGCCAGCAGCTTGTCCGTGTCATCGCAAGGCTACACCTTC. This chain joins TRBV5-1 and TRBJ1-2; the D is unclear. CDR3 length: 14 amino acids. Trimming took off 1 base at V and 8 bases at J, with 15 bases between the two ends. Germline V CDR1 and CDR2: SGHRS, YFSETQ.

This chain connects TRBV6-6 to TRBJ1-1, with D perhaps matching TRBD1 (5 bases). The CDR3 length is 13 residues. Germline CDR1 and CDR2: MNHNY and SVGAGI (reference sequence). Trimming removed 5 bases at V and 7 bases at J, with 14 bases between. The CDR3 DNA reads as TGTGCCAGCAGTCCGCGAAGGGGAGGTGAAGCTTTCTTT. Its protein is CASSPRRGGEAFF.

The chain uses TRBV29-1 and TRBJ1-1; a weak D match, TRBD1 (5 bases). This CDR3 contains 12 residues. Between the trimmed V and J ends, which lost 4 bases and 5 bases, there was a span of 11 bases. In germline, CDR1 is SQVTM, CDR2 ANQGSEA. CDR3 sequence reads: CSVVWGKTEAFF. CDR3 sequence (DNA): TGCAGCGTTGTGTGGGGGAAAACTGAAGCTTTCTTT.

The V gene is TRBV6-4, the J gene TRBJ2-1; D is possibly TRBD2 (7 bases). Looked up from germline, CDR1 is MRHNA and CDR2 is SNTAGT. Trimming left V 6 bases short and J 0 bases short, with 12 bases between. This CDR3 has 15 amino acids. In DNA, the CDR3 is TGTGCCAGCAGCAGAGGGGGGGGCTCCTACAATGAGCAGTTCTTC. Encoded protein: CASSRGGGSYNEQFF.

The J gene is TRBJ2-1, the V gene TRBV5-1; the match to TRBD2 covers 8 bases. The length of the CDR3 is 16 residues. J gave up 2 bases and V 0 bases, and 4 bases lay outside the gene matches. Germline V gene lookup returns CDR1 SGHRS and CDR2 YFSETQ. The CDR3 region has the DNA TGCGCCAGCAGCTTGGCCGAGCGGGGGCCCTACAATGAGCAGTTCTTC. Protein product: CASSLAERGPYNEQFF. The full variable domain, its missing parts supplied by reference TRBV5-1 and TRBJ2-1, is KAGVTQTPRYLIKTRGQQVTLSCSPISGHRSVSWYQQTPGQGLQFLFEYFSETQRNKGNFPGRFSGRQFSNSRSEMNVSTLELGDSALYLCASSLAERGPYNEQFFGPGTRLTVL.

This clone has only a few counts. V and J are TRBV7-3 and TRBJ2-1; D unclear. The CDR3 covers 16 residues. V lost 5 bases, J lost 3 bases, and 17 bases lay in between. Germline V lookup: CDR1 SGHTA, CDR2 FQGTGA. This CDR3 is CASSQNPRSSYNEQFF. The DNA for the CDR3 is TGTGCCAGCAGCCAAAATCCGAGGTCTAGCTACAATGAGCAGTTCTTC. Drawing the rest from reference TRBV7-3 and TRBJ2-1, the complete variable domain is GAGVSQTPSNKVTEKGKYVELRCDPISGHTALYWYRQSLGQGPEFLIYFQGTGAADDSGLPNDRFFAVRPEGSVSTLKIQRTERGDSAVYLCASSQNPRSSYNEQFFGPGTRLTVL.

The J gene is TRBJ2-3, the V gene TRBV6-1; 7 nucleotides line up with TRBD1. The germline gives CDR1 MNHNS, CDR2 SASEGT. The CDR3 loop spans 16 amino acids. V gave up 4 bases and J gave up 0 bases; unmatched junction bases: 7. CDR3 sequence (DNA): TGTGCCAGCAGTGTATTAGACAGGGCTAGCACAGATACGCAGTATTTT. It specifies CASSVLDRASTDTQYF.

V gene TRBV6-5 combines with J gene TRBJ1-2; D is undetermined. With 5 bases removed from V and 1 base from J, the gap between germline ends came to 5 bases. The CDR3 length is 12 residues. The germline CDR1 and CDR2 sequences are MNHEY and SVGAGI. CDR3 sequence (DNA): TGTGCCAGCAGTCAAAATAACTATGGCTACACCTTC. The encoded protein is CASSQNNYGYTF.

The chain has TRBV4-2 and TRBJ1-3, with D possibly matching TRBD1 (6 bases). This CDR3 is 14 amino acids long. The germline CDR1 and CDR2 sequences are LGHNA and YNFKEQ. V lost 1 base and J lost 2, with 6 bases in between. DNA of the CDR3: TGTGCCAGCAGCCAAGGGACAGCTGGAAACACCATATATTTT. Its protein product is CASSQGTAGNTIYF.

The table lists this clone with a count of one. The CDR3 coding sequence is TGTGCCAGCAGTTTACTAGCGGGGCCGTGGGAGACCCAGTACTTC. It yields the protein CASSLLAGPWETQYF. The V gene is TRBV27, the J gene TRBJ2-5; 9 bases line up with TRBD2. The CDR3 is made up of 15 amino acids. The germline CDR1 and CDR2 sequences are MNHEY and SMNVEV (reference sequence). V shed 2 bases and J 5 bases; nucleotides not matched to a gene: 6.

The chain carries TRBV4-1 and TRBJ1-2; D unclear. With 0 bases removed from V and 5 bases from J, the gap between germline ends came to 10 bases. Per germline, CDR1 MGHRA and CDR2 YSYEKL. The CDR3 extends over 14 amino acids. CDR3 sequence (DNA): TGCGCCAGCAGCCAAGAGTTCGGGGAATATGGCTACACCTTC. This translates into CASSQEFGEYGYTF.

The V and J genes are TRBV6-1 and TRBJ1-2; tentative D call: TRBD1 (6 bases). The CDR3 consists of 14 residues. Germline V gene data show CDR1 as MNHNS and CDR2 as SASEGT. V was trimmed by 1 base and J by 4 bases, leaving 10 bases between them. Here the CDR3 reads CASSEVGGLYGYTF. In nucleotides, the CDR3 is TGTGCCAGCAGTGAAGTTGGGGGGCTCTATGGCTACACCTTC.

CDR3 sequence (DNA): TGTGCCAGCTCACCCCCCGCGGGTCAGCCCCAGCATTTT. This translates into CASSPPAGQPQHF. The chain uses TRBV18 and TRBJ1-5; D call uncertain. The CDR3 sequence is 13 residues long. Trimming shortened V by 3 bases and J by 6 bases, and 9 bases separated the two germline ends. Germline assignment: CDR1 KGHSH and CDR2 LQKENI. The full variable domain, completed using reference TRBV18 and TRBJ1-5, is NAGVMQNPRHLVRRRGQEARLRCSPMKGHSHVYWYRQLPEEGLKFMVYLQKENIIDESGMPKERFSAEFPKEGPSILRIQQVVRGDSAAYFCASSPPAGQPQHFGDGTRLSIL.

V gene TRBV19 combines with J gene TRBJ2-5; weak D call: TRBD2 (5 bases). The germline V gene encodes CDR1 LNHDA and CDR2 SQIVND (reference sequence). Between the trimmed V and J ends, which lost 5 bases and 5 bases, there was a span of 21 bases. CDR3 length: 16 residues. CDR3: CASSLYPGEVLETQYF. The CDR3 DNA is TGTGCCAGTAGTTTGTATCCCGGGGAAGTACTGGAGACCCAGTACTTC.

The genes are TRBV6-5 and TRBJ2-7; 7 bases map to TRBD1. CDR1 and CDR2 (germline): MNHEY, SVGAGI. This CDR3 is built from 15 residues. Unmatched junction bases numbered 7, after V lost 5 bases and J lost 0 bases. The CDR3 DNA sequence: TGTGCCAGCAGTCCCTATAGGGACAGCTCCTACGAGCAGTACGTC. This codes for CASSPYRDSSYEQYV.

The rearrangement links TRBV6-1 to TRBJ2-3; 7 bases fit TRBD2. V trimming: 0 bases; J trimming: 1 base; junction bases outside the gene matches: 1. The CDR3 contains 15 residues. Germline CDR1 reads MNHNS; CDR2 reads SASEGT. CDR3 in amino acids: CASSEAGGGTDTQYF. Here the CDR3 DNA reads TGTGCCAGCAGTGAAGCGGGGGGGGGCACAGATACGCAGTATTTT.

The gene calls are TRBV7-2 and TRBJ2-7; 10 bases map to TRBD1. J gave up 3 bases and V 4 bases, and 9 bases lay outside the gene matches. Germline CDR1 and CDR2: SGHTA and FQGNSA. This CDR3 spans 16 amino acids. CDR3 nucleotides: TGTGCCAGCAGCTCGAGCGGACAGGGGGAATACTACGAGCAGTACGTC. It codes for CASSSSGQGEYYEQYV.

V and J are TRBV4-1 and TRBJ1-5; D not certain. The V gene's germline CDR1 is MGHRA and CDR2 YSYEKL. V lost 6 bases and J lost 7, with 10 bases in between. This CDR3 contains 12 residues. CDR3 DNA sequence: TGCGCCAGCAGTGGGTTTGGGCAGCCCCAGCATTTT. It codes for CASSGFGQPQHF.

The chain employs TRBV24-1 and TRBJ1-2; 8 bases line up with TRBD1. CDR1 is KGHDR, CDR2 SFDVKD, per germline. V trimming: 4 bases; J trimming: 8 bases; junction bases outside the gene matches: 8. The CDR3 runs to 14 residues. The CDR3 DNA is TGTGCCACCAGTGACGGACAGGGACGGGGAGGCTACACCTTC. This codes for CATSDGQGRGGYTF.